This T cell receptor beta chain came from a study of OX40 agonist ivuxolimab in advanced cancers. Germline V gene data show CDR1 as SGHAT and CDR2 as FQNNGV. The CDR3 is 15 amino acids. Trimming pared 1 base from V and 7 bases from J, leaving 17 bases between. The assay was immunoSEQ multiplex PCR, and TCRdb's table has in-frame clones only and misses some. Of 60,000 to 100,000 clones in the sample, 90% to 95% were seen once. The sequencing here drew on CD4+ or CD8+ T cells sorted from blood, taken in a trial of the OX40 agonist ivuxolimab. The sequence came from an adult with an advanced solid tumor such as melanoma, head and neck, liver or kidney cancer. The chain joins TRBV11-2 to TRBJ2-7, with a weak D call TRBD2 (5 bases). CDR3 amino acids: CASSLGNRVRDEQYF. The CDR3, as DNA: TGTGCCAGCAGCTTAGGCAACAGAGTACGGGATGAGCAGTACTTC.